This T cell receptor beta chain was sequenced in a study of human T cells and chemical hapten exposure. In the study overall: A roughly 2 cm by roughly 2 cm inner upper arm patch received 2% DPC for sensitization. While the approximately 22-week study was under way, patients received diphenylcyclopropenone on the scalp every week.

Study-wide points: Donors had alopecia, so their immune response may differ from healthy people's.

TCRdb reprocessed the RACE reads via MiXCR and lists one record per CDR3 protein. This sample has a few hundred thousand distinct CDR3 sequences; around 6% occur once, and the top ten carry about 5.4%. Time point defined: patch test 2, 6 weeks after DPC sensitization. Sample treatment: therapeutic diphenylcyclopropenone sensitization with weekly scalp DPC. Alopecia patients between 18 and 70 years old and suitable for DPC were used as donors. To note about this clonotype: Its antigen is not known.

The length of the CDR3 is 16 residues. The J segment lost 0 bases and the V segment lost 7 bases, leaving 6 bases of the junction unmatched. Germline V gene data show CDR1 as MNHEY and CDR2 as SVGEGT. The sample was whole blood, taken in connection with sensitization to the hapten diphenylcyclopropenone (DPC). The TCR was taken from a woman between 18 and 29 years old with alopecia areata. Some clones in this sample may be carry-over from other donors' samples. The chain employs TRBV6-2 or TRBV6-3 and TRBJ2-3; 11 bases are shared with TRBD2. In DNA, the CDR3 is TGTGCCAGCAAAAAGACTAGCGGGGCTAGCACAGATACGCAGTATTTT. This gives the protein CASKKTSGASTDTQYF.